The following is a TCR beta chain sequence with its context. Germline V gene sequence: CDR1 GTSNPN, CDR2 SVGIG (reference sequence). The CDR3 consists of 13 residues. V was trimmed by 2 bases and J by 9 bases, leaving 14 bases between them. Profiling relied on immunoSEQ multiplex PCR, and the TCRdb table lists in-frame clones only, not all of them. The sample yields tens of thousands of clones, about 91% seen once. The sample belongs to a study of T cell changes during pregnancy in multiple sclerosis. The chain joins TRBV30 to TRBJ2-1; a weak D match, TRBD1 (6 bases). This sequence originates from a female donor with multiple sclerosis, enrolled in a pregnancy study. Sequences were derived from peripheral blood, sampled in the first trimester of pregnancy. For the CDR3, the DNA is TGTGCCTGGAGTCTCTTGGCCAGGGGTGAGCAGTTCTTC. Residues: CAWSLLARGEQFF. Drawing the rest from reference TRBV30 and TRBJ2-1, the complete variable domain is SQTIHQWPATLVQPVGSPLSLECTVEGTSNPNLYWYRQAAGRGLQLLFYSVGIGQISSEVPQNLSASRPQDRQFILSSKKLLLSDSGFYLCAWSLLARGEQFFGPGTRLTVL.